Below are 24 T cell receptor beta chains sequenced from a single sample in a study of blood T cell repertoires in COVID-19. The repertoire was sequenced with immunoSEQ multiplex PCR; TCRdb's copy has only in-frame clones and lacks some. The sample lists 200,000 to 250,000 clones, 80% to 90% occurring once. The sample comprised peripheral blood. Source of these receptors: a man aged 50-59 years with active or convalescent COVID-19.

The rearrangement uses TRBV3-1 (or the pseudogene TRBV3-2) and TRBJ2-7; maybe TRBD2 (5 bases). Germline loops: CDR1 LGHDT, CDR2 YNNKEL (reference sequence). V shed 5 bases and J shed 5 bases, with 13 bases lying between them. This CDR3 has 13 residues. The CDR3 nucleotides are TGTGCCAGCAGCTTTTCTTCCGGGGACGAGCAGTACTTC. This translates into CASSFSSGDEQYF.

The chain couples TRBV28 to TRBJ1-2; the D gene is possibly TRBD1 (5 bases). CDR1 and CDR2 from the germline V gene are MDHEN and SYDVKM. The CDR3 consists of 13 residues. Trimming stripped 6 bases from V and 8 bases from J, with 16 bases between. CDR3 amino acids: CASSLTWGYGYTF. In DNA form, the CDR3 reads TGTGCCAGCAGCCTCACGTGGGGCTACGGCTACACCTTC.

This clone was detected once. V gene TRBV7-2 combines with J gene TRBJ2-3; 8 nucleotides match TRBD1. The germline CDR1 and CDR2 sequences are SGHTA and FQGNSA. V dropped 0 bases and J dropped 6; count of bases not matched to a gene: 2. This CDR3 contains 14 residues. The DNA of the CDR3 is TGTGCCAGCAGCTTAGCGCACAGGGGGGATACGCAGTATTTT. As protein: CASSLAHRGDTQYF.

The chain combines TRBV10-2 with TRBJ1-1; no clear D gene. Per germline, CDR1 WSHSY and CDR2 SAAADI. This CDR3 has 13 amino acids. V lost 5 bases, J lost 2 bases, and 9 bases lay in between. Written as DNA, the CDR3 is TGCGCCAGCAGTCCGACATATAACACTGAAGCTTTCTTT. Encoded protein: CASSPTYNTEAFF.

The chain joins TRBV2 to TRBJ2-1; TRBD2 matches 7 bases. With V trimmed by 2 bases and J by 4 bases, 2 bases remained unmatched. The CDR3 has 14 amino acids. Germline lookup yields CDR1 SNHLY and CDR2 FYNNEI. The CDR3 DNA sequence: TGTGCCAGCAGTGAACAGGGACTATACAATGAGCAGTTCTTC. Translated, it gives CASSEQGLYNEQFF.

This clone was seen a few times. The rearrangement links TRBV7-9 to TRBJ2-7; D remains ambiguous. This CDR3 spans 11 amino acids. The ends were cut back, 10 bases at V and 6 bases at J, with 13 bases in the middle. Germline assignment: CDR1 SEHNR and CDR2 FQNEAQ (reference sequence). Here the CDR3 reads CATSTSGEQYF. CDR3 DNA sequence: TGTGCCACCTCCACGTCCGGCGAGCAGTACTTC.

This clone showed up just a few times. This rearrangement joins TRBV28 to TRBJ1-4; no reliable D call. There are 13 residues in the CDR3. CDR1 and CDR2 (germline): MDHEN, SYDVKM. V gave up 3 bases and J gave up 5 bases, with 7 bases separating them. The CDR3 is CASSFSSNEKLFF. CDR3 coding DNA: TGTGCCAGCAGTTTCTCGTCGAATGAAAAACTGTTTTTT.

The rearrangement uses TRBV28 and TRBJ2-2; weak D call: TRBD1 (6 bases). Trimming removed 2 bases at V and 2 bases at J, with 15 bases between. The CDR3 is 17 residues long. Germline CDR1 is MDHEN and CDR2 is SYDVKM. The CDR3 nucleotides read TGTGCCAGCAGTTTAACTTTTTTCAGGGGAAACACCGGGGAGCTGTTTTTT. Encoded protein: CASSLTFFRGNTGELFF.

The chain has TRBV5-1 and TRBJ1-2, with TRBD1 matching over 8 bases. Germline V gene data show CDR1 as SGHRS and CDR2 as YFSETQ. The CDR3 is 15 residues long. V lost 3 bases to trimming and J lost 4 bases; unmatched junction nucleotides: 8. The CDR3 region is CASSSTGAEVYGYTF. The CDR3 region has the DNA TGCGCCAGCAGCTCGACAGGGGCGGAGGTCTATGGCTACACCTTC. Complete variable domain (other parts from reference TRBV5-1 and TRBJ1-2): KAGVTQTPRYLIKTRGQQVTLSCSPISGHRSVSWYQQTPGQGLQFLFEYFSETQRNKGNFPGRFSGRQFSNSRSEMNVSTLELGDSALYLCASSSTGAEVYGYTFGSGTRLTVV.

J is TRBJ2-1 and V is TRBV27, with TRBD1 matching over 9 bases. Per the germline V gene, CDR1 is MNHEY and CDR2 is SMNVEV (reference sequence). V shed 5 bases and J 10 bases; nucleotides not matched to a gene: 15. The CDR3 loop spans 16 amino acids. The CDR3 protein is CASSPTGDRGVREQFF. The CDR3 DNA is TGTGCCAGCAGTCCCACGGGTGACAGGGGGGTTCGGGAGCAGTTCTTC.

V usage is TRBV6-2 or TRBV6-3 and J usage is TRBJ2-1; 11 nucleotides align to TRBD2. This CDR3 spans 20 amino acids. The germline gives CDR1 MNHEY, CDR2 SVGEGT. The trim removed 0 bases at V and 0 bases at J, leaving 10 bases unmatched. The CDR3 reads CASSYSLVAGGPSSYNEQFF. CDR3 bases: TGTGCCAGCAGTTACTCGCTGGTAGCGGGAGGGCCAAGCTCCTACAATGAGCAGTTCTTC.

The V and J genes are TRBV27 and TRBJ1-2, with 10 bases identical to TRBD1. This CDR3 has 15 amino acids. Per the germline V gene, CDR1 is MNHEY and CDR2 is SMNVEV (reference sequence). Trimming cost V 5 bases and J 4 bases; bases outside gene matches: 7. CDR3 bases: TGTGCCAGCAGTGACCGGACAGGGGGGATCTATGGCTACACCTTC. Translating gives CASSDRTGGIYGYTF.

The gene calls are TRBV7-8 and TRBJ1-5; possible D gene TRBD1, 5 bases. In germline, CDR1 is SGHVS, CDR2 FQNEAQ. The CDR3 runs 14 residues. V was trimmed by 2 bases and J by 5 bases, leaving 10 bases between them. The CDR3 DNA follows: TGTGCCAGCAGCTTAATTACGGGGGATCAGCCCCAGCATTTT. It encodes CASSLITGDQPQHF.

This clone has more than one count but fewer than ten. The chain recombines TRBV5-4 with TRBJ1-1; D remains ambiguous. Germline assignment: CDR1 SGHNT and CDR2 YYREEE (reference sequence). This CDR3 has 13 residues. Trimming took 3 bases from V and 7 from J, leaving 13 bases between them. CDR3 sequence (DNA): TGTGCCAGCAGCTCCTCCCATCGGGATGAAGCTTTCTTT. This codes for CASSSSHRDEAFF.

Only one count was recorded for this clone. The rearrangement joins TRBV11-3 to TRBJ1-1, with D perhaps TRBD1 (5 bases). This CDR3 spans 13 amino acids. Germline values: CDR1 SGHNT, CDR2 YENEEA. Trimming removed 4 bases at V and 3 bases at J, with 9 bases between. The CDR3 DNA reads TGTGCCAGCAGCTCAGGGACTGACACTGAAGCTTTCTTT. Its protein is CASSSGTDTEAFF. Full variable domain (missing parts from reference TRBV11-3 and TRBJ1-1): EAGVVQSPRYKIIEKKQPVAFWCNPISGHNTLYWYLQNLGQGPELLIRYENEEAVDDSQLPKDRFSAERLKGVDSTLKIQPAELGDSAVYLCASSSGTDTEAFFGQGTRLTVV.

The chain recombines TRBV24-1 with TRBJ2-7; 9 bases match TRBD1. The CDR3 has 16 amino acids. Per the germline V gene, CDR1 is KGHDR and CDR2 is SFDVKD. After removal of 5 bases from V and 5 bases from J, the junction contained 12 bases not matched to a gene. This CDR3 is CATSAQSGTGNDEQYF. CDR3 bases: TGTGCCACCAGTGCCCAATCCGGGACAGGGAACGACGAGCAGTACTTC.

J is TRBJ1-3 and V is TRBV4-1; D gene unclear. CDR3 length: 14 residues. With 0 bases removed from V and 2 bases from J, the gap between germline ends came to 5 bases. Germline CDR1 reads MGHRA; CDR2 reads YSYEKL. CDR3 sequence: CASSQEAAGNTIYF. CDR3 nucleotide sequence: TGCGCCAGCAGCCAAGAGGCAGCTGGAAACACCATATATTTT.

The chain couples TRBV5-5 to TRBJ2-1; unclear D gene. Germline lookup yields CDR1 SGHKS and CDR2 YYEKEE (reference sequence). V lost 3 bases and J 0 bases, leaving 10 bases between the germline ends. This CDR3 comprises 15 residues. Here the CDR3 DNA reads TGTGCCAGCAGCTCCGGGTTGGGCTCCTACAATGAGCAGTTCTTC. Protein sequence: CASSSGLGSYNEQFF.

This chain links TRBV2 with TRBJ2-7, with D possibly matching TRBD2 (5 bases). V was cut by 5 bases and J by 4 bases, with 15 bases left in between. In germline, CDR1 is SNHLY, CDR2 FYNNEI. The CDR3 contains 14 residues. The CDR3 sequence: CASSFNLASYEQYF. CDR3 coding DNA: TGTGCCAGCAGTTTCAACTTAGCGTCATACGAGCAGTACTTC.

The CDR3 region is CAISESPANTGELFF. In DNA form, the CDR3 reads TGTGCCATCAGTGAGTCCCCAGCGAACACCGGGGAGCTGTTTTTT. V is TRBV10-3 and J is TRBJ2-2; D gene uncertain. V lost 0 bases and J lost 0, with 5 bases in between. The germline V gene has CDR1 ENHRY and CDR2 SYGVKD. The CDR3 sequence is 15 residues long.

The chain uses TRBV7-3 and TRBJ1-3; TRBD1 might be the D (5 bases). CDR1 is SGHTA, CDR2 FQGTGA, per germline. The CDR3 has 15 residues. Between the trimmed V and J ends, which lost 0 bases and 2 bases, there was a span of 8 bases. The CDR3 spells CASSLTGATGNTIYF. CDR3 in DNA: TGTGCCAGCAGCTTAACTGGGGCCACTGGAAACACCATATATTTT.

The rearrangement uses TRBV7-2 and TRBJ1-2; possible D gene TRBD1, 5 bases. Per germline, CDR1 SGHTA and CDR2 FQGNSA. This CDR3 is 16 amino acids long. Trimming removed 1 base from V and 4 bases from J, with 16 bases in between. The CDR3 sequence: CASSLGTLPAGYGYTF. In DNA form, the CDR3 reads TGTGCCAGCAGCTTAGGGACACTACCTGCTGGCTATGGCTACACCTTC.

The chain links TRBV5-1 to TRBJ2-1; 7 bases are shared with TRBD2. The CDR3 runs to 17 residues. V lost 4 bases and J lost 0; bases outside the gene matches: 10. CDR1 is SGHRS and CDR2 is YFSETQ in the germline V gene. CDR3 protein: CASSNRLARSSYNEQFF. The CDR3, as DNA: TGCGCCAGCAGCAATAGACTAGCCCGGAGCTCCTACAATGAGCAGTTCTTC.

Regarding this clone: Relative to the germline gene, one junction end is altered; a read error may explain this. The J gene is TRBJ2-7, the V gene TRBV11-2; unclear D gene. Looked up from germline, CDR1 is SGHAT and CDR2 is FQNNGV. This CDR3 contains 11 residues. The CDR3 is CASSLDQAQSF. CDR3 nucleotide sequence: TGTGCCAGCAGCTTAGATCAGGCACAGAGCTTC. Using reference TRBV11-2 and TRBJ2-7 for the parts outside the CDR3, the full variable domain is EAGVAQSPRYKIIEKRQSVAFWCNPISGHATLYWYQQILGQGPKLLIQFQNNGVVDDSQLPKDRFSAERLKGVDSTLKIQPAKLEDSAVYLCASSLDQAQSFGPGTRLTVT.